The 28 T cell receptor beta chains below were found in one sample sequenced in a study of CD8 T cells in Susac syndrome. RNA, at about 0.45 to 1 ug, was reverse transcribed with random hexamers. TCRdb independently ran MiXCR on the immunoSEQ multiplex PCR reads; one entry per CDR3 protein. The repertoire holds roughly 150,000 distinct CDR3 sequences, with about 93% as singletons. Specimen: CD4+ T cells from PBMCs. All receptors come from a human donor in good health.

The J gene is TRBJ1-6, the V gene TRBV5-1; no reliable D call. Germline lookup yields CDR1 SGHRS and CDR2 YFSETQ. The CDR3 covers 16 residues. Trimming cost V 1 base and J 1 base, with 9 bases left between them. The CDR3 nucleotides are TGCGCCAGCAGCTTGAACCCCGAATCCTATAATTCACCCCTCCACTTT. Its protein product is CASSLNPESYNSPLHF.

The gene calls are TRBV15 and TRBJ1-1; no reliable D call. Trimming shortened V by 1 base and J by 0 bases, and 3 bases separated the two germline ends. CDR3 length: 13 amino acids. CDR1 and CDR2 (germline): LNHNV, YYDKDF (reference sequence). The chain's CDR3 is CATSRVVNTEAFF. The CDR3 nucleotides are TGTGCCACCAGCAGAGTTGTGAACACTGAAGCTTTCTTT.

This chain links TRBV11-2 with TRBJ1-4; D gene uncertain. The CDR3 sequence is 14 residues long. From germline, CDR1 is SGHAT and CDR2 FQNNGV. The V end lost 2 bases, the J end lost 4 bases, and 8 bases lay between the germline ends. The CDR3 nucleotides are TGTGCCAGCAGCTTAACCGACATTAATGAAAAACTGTTTTTT. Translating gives CASSLTDINEKLFF.

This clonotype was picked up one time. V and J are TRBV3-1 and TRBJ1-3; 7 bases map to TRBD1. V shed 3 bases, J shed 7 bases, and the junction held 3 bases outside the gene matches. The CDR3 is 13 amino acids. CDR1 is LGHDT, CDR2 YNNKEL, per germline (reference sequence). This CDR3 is CASSHQQGNTIYF. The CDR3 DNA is TGTGCCAGCAGCCACCAACAGGGGAACACCATATATTTT.

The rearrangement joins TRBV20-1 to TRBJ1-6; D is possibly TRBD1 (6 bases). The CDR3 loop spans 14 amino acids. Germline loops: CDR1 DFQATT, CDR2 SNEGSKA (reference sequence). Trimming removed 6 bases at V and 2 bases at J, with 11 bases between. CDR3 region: CSAHRATYNSPLHF. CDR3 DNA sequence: TGCAGTGCCCACAGGGCTACCTATAATTCACCCCTCCACTTT.

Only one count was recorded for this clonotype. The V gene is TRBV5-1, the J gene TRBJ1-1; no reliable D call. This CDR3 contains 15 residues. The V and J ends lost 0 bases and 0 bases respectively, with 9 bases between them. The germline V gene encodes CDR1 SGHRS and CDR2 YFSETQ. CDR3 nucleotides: TGCGCCAGCAGCTTGGCTACGGGGATGAACACTGAAGCTTTCTTT. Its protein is CASSLATGMNTEAFF.

CDR3 DNA sequence: TGTGCCAGCACCAGCTCCTACAATGAGCAGTTCTTC. It specifies CASTSSYNEQFF. The chain couples TRBV6-6 to TRBJ2-1; D is undetermined. With 7 bases removed from V and 0 bases from J, the gap between germline ends came to 4 bases. The germline CDR1 and CDR2 sequences are MNHNY and SVGAGI (reference sequence). This CDR3 contains 12 residues.

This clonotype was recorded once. The CDR3 sequence: CASSLAAVGDSPLHF. CDR3 nucleotides: TGTGCCAGCAGCTTAGCCGCGGTCGGCGACTCACCCCTCCACTTT. J is TRBJ1-6 and V is TRBV7-9; D is uncertain. The germline V and J ends were trimmed by 0 bases and 10 bases, with 13 bases remaining between them. This CDR3 has 15 residues. Germline lookup yields CDR1 SEHNR and CDR2 FQNEAQ (reference sequence).

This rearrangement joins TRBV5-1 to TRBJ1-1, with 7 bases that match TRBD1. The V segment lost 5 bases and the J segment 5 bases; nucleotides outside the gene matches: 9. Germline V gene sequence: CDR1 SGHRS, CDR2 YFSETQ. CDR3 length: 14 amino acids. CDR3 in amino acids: CASSFTGDVTEAFF. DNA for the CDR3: TGCGCCAGCAGTTTTACAGGGGATGTGACTGAAGCTTTCTTT.

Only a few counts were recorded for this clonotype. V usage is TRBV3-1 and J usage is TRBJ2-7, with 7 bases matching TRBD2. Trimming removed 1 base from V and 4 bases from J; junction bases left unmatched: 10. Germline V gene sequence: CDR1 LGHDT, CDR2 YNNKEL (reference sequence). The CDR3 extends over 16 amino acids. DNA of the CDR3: TGTGCCAGCAGCCAAGGCTCAAAGCGGGGATTATACGAGCAGTACTTC. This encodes CASSQGSKRGLYEQYF.

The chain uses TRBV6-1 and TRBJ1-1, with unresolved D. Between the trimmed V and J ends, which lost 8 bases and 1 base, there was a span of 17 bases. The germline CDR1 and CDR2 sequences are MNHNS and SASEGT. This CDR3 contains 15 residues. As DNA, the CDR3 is TGTGCCAGCGGTAACTGGGCGATGGGGAACACTGAAGCTTTCTTT. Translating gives CASGNWAMGNTEAFF.

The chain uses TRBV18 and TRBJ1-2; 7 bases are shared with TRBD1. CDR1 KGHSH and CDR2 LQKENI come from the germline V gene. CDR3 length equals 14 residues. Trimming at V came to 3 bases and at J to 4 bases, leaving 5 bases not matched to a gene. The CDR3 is CASSPDRDRYGYTF. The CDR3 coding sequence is TGTGCCAGCTCACCTGACAGGGATCGCTATGGCTACACCTTC.

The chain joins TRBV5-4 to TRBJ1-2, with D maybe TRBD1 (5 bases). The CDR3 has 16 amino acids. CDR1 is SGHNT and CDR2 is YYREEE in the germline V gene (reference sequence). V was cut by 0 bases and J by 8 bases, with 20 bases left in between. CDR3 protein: CASSLGGEGPYGGYTF. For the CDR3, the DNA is TGTGCCAGCAGCTTGGGAGGCGAGGGACCCTATGGAGGCTACACCTTC.

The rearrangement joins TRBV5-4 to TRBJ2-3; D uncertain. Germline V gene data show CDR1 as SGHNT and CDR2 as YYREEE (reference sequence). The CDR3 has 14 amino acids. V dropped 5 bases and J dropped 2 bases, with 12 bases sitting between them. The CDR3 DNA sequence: TGTGCCAGCAGGGCCACATTAGCCACAGATACGCAGTATTTT. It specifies CASRATLATDTQYF.

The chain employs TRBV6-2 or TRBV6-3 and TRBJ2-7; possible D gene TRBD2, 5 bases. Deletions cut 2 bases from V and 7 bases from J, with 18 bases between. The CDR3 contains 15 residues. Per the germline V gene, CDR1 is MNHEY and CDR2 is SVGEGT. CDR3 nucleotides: TGTGCCAGCAGTTACGGAGGACCACCCAAGGAAGAGCAGTACTTC. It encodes CASSYGGPPKEEQYF.

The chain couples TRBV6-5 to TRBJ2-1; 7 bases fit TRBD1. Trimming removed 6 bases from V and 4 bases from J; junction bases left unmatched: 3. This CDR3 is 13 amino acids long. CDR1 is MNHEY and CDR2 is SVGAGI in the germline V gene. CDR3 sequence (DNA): TGTGCCAGCAGGGGGACAGTTTACAATGAGCAGTTCTTC. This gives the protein CASRGTVYNEQFF.

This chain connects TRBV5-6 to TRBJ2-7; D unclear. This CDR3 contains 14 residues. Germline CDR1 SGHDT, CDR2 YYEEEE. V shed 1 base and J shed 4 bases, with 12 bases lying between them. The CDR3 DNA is TGTGCCAGCAGCTTGACTGGGCCCCGTTACGAGCAGTACTTC. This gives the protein CASSLTGPRYEQYF.

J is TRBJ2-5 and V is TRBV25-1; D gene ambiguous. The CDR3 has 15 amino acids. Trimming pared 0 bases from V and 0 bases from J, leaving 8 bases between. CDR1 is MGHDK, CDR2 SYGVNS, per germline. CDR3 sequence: CASSEYRGDQETQYF. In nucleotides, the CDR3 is TGTGCCAGCAGTGAATATCGCGGAGACCAAGAGACCCAGTACTTC.

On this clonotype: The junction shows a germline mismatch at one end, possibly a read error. CDR3 bases: TGTGCCAGCAGCTTAGAGGCCGGGGAGCAGCACTTC. Translated, it gives CASSLEAGEQHF. This chain links TRBV7-9 with TRBJ2-7; D might be TRBD2 (5 bases). The CDR3 is 12 amino acids. Germline values: CDR1 SEHNR, CDR2 FQNEAQ (reference sequence). Full variable domain (remainder filled in from reference TRBV7-9 and TRBJ2-7): DTGVSQNPRHKITKRGQNVTFRCDPISEHNRLYWYRQTLGQGPEFLTYFQNEAQLEKSRLLSDRFSAERPKGSFSTLEIQRTEQGDSAMYLCASSLEAGEQHFGPGTRLTVT.

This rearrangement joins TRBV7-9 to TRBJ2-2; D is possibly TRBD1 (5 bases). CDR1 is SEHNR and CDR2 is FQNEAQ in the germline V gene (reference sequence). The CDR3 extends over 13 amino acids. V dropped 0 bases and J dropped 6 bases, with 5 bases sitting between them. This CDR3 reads CASSLAGAGELFF. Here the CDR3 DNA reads TGTGCCAGCAGCTTAGCAGGGGCCGGGGAGCTGTTTTTT.

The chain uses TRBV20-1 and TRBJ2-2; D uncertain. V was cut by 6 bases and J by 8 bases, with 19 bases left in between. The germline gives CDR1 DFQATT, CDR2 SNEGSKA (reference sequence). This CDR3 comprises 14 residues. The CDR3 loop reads CSAGPVSSFGELFF. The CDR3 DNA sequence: TGCAGTGCCGGCCCCGTAAGCTCGTTTGGGGAGCTGTTTTTT.

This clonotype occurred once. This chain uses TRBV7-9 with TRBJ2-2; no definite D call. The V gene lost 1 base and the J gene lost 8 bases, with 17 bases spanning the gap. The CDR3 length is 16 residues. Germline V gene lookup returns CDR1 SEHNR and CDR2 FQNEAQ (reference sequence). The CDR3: CASSLGRIPERGELFF. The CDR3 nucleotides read TGTGCCAGCAGCTTAGGACGGATCCCCGAAAGGGGGGAGCTGTTTTTT.

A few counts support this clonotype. The CDR3 region is CASSLDDTQYF. As DNA, the CDR3 is TGTGCCAGCAGCTTGGATGATACGCAGTATTTT. The rearrangement uses TRBV5-4 and TRBJ2-3, with D unclear. From germline, CDR1 is SGHNT and CDR2 YYREEE (reference sequence). The CDR3 length is 11 residues. Trimming stripped 0 bases from V and 6 bases from J, with 2 bases between.

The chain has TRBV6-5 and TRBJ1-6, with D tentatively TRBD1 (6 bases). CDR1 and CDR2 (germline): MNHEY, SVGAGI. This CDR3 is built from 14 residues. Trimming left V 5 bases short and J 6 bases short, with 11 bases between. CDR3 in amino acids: CASSRGQINSPLHF. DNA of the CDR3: TGTGCCAGCAGTCGCGGACAGATTAATTCACCCCTCCACTTT.

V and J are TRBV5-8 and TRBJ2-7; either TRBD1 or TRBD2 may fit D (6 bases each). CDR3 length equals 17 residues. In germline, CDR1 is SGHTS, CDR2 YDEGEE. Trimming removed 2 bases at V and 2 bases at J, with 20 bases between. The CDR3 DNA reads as TGTGCCAGCAGCTTCCTAGGGGCGGGACATTCCACCTACGAGCAGTACTTC. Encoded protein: CASSFLGAGHSTYEQYF.

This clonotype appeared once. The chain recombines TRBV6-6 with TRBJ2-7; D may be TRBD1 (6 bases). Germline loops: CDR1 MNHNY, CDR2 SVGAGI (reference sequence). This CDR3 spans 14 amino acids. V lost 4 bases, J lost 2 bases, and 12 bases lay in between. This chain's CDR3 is CASSSATGTYEQYF. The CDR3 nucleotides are TGTGCCAGCAGTTCCGCCACAGGGACCTACGAGCAGTACTTC.

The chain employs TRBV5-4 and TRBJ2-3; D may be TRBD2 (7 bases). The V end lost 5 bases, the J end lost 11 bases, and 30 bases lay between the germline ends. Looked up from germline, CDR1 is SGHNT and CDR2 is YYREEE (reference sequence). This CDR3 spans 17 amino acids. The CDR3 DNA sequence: TGTGCCAGCAGTTCCCTCGGGGGCGGGGGATCAGAGGGGAAGCAGTATTTT. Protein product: CASSSLGGGGSEGKQYF.

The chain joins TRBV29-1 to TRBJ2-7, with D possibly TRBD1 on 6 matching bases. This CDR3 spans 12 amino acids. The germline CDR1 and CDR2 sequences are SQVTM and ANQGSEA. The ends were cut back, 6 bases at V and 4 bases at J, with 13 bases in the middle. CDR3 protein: CSVQGTGYEQYF. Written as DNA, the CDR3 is TGCAGCGTCCAGGGGACGGGGTACGAGCAGTACTTC.